Presented here are 4 T cell receptor beta chains from one specimen sequenced in a study of blood T cell repertoires in COVID-19. This table comes from immunoSEQ multiplex PCR, and its TCRdb copy is limited to in-frame clones, with some not included. The sample lists some 22,000 clones; approximately 84% were seen once. The specimen was peripheral blood. These receptor sequences come from a woman at least 80 years old with acute or convalescent COVID-19.

The V gene is TRBV21-1, the J gene TRBJ2-7; the table gives TRBD2 as D, unverified against the DNA. TRBV21-1 is a known pseudogene. This CDR3 has 16 residues. CDR3 loop: CASNLFGEGGNYEQYF. CDR3 sequence (DNA): TGTGCCAGCAACCTCTTTGGGGAGGGGGGGAACTACGAGCAGTACTTC.

The rearrangement links TRBV5-1 to TRBJ1-6; 9 nucleotides match TRBD1. CDR1 and CDR2 (germline): SGHRS, YFSETQ. The CDR3 is made up of 17 amino acids. The V gene end was trimmed by 4 bases and the J gene end by 0 bases; junction bases not matched to a gene: 5. The CDR3, as DNA: TGCGCCAGCAGCCTGACGGACAGGGGCTCCTATAATTCACCCCTCCACTTT. Encoded protein: CASSLTDRGSYNSPLHF.

The chain uses TRBV2 and TRBJ1-5, with 11 bases fitting TRBD1. Trimming at V came to 5 bases and at J to 6 bases, leaving 6 bases not matched to a gene. CDR3 length: 15 amino acids. Germline V lookup: CDR1 SNHLY, CDR2 FYNNEI. CDR3 DNA: TGTGCCAGCAGTCCGGGACAGGGGGGCGGTCAGCCCCAGCATTTT. It translates to CASSPGQGGGQPQHF.

This chain connects TRBV5-8 to TRBJ2-1; D may be TRBD1 (6 bases). The V end was cut by 5 bases, the J end by 4 bases, with 10 bases between. Germline values: CDR1 SGHTS, CDR2 YDEGEE. The CDR3 consists of 13 residues. The chain's CDR3 is CASRNDRYNEQFF. CDR3 nucleotide sequence: TGTGCCAGCAGAAACGACAGGTACAATGAGCAGTTCTTC. The full variable domain, completed using reference TRBV5-8 and TRBJ2-1, is EAGVTQSPTHLIKTRGQQATLRCSPISGHTSVYWYQQALGLGLQFLLWYDEGEERNRGNFPPRFSGRQFPNYSSELNVNALELEDSALYLCASRNDRYNEQFFGPGTRLTVL.